This TCR beta chain was captured by sequencing in a study of CXCR3-negative and CXCR3-positive naive CD8 T cells. Study-level information: Each library gave roughly 1.6 +/- 0.3 million of roughly 140 million TRB reads.

The method, 5' RACE with UMI labels, was used to prepare the TRB cDNA libraries. Reprocessing the 5' RACE reads, TCRdb reports a single entry for every CDR3 protein and omits DNA. This repertoire includes approximately 83,000 distinct CDR3 sequences. Each CD8+ T cell subset was sorted in triplicate, about 270,000 cells each. CDR1 SGHRS and CDR2 YFSETQ come from the germline V gene. This CDR3 comprises 13 residues. The chain combines TRBV5-1 with TRBJ2-7. The source is a human donor in good health. Some clones in this sample may be carry-over from other donors' samples. Sequenced material: naive CXCR3- CD8+ T cells from blood. Described subset: CD45RO-CCR7+CD27+CD95- naive CD8+ T cells lacking CXCR3 (TNR3-). CDR3 protein: CASSLEHTYEQYF.